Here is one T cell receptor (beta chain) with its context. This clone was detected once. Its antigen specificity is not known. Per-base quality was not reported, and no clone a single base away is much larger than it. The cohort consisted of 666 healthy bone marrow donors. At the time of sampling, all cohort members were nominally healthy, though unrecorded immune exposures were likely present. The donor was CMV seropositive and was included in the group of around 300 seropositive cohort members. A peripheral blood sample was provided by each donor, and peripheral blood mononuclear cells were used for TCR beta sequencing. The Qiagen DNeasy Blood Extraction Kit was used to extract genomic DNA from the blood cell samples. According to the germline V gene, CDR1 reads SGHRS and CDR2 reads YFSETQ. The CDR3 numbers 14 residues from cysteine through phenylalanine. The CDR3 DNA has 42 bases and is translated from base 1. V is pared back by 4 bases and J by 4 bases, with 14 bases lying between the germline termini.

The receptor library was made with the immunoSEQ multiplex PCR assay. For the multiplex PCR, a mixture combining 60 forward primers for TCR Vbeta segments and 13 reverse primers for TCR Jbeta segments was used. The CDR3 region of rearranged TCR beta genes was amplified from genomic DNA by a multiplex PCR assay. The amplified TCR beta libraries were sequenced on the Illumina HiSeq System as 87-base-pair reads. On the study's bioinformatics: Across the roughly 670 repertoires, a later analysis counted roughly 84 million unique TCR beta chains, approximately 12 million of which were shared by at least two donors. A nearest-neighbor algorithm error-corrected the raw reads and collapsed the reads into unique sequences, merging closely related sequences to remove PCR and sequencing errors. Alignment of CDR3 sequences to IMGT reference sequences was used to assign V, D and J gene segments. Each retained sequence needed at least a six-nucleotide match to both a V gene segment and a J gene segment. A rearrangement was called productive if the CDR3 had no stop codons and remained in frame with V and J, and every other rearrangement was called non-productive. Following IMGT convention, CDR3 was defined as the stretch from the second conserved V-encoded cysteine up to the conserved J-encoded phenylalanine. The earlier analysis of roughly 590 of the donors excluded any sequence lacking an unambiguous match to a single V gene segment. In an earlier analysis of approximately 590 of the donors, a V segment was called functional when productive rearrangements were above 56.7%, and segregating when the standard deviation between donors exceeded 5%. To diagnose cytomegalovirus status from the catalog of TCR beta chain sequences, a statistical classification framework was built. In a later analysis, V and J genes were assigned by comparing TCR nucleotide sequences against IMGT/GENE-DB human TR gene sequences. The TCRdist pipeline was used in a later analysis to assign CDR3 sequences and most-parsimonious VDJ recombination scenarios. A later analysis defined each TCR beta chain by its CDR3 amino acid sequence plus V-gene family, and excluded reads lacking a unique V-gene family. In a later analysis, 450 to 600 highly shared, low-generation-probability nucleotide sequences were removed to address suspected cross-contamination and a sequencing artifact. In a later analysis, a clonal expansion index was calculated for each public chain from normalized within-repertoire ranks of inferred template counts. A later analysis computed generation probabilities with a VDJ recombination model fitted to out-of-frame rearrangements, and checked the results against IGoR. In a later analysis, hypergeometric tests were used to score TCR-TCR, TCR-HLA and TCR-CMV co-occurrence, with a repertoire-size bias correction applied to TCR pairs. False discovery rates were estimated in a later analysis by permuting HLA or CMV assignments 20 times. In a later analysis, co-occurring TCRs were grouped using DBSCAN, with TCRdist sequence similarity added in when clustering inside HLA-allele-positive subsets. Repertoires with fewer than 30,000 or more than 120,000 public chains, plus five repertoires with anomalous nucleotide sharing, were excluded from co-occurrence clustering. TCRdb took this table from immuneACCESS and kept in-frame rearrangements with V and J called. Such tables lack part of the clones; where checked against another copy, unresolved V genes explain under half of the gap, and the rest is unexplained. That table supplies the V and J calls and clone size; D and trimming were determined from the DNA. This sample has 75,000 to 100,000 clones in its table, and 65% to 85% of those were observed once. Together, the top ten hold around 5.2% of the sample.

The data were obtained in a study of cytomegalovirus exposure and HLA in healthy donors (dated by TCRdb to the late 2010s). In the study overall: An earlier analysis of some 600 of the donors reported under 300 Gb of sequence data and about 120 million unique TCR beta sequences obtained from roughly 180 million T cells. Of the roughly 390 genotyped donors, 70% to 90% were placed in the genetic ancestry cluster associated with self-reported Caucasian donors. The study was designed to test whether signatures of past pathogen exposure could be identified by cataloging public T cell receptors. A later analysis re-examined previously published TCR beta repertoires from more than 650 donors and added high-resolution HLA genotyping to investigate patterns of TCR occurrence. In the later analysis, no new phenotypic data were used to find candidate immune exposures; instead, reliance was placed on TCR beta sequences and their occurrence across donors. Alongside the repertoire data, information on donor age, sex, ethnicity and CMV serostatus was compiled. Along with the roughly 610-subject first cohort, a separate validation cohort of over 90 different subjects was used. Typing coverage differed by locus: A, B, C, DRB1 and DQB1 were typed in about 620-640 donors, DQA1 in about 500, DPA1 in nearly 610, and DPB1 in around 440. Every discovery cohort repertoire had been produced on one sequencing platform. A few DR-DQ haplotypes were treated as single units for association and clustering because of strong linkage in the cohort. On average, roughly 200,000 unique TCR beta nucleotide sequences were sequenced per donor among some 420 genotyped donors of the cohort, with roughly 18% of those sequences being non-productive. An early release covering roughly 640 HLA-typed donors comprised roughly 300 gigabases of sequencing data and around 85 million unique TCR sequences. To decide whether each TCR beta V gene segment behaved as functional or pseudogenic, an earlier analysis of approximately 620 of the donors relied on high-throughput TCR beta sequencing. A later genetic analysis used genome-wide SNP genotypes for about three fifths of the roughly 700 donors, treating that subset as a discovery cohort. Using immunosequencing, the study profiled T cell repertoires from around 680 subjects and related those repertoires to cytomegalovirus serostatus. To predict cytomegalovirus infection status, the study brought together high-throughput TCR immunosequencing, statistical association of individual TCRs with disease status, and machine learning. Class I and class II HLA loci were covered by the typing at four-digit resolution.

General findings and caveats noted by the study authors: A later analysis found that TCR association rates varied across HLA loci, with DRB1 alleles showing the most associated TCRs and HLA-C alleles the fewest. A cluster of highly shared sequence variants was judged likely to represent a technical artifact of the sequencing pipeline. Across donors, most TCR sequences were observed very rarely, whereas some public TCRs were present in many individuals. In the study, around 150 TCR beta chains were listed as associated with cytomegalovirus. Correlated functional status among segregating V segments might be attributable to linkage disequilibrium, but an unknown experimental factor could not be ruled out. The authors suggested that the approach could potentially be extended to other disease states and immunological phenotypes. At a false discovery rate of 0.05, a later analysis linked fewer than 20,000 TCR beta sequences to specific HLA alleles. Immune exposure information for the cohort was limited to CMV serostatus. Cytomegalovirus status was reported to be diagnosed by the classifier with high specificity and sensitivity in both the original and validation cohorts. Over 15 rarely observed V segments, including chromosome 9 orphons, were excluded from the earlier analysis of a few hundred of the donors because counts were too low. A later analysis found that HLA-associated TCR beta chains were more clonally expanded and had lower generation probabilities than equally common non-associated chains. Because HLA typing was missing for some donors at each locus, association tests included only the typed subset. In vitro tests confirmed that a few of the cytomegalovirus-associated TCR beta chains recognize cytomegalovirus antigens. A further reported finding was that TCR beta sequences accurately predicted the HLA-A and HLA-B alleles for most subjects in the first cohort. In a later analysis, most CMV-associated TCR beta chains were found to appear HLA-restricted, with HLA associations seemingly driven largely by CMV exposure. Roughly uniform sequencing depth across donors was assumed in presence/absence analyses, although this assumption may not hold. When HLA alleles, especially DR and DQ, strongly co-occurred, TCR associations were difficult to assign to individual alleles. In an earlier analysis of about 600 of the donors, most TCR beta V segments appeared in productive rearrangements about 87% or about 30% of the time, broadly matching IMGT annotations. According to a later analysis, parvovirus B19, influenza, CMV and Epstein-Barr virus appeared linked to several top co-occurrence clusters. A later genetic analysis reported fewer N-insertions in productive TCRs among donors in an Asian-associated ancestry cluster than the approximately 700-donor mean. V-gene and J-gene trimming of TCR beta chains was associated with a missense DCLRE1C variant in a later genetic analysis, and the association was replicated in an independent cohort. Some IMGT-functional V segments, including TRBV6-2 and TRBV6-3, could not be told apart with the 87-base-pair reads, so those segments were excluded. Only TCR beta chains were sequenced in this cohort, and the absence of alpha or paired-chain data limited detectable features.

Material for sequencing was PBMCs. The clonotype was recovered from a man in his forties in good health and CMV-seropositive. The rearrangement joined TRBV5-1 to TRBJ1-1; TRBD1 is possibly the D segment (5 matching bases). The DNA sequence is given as TGCGCCAGCAGCCCCGGGGCGCGGGGCACTGAAGCTTTCTTT. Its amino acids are CASSPGARGTEAFF.